These 12 T cell receptor beta chains were sequenced from one sample in a study of response to subunit inactivated influenza vaccine. MiXCR, run by TCRdb on the RT-PCR reads, gives a single entry per CDR3 protein. The repertoire holds about half a million distinct CDR3 sequences, with 6% to 9% as singletons. The input for sequencing was PBMCs from blood, taken 23 to 25 months after vaccination. The receptors were gathered from a man in his fifties or sixties who received an inactivated influenza vaccine.

This clonotype was counted only a few times. The chain carries TRBV4-3 and TRBJ1-4; possible D gene TRBD1, 5 bases. Germline V gene sequence: CDR1 LGHNA, CDR2 YSLEER. There are 16 residues in the CDR3. V lost 4 bases and J 7 bases, leaving 19 bases between the germline ends. CDR3 loop: CASSPGETRVGEKLFF. CDR3 nucleotides: TGCGCCAGCAGCCCGGGGGAGACGCGGGTCGGTGAAAAACTGTTTTTT.

This clonotype was seen a handful of times. This sequence joins TRBV12-3 or TRBV12-4 and TRBJ2-6; 16 nucleotides line up with TRBD2. Germline trimming cut 6 bases from V and 2 bases from J; bases unmatched to any gene: 10. CDR3 length equals 20 residues. CDR3 sequence reads: CASSTGLAGGPETGANVLTF. The CDR3 bases are TGTGCCAGCAGCACGGGACTAGCGGGAGGGCCAGAGACTGGGGCCAACGTCCTGACTTTC.

This clonotype appeared many times. V and J are TRBV20-1 and TRBJ1-1; 8 bases match TRBD1. Trimming cost V 6 bases and J 4 bases; bases outside gene matches: 7. The V gene's germline CDR1 is DFQATT and CDR2 SNEGSKA (reference sequence). The CDR3 totals 13 residues. The CDR3 protein is CSALRGPGTEAFF. DNA of the CDR3: TGCAGTGCCCTCAGGGGGCCGGGCACTGAAGCTTTCTTT.

This clonotype was detected many times. This rearrangement joins TRBV5-5 to TRBJ2-7, with D unclear. The CDR3 runs 14 residues. Germline CDR1 SGHKS, CDR2 YYEKEE (reference sequence). The V and J ends lost 0 bases and 1 base respectively, with 8 bases between them. The chain's CDR3 is CASSLVSSSYEQYF. In DNA, the CDR3 is TGTGCCAGCAGCTTGGTTTCTTCGTCCTACGAGCAGTACTTC.

The CDR3 sequence is CATRGGPDTQYF. CDR3 in DNA: TGTGCCACCAGGGGGGGTCCAGATACGCAGTATTTT. The V gene is TRBV15, the J gene TRBJ2-3, with D perhaps TRBD2 (6 bases). With 6 bases removed from V and 4 bases from J, the gap between germline ends came to 8 bases. The CDR3 covers 12 residues. Per the germline V gene, CDR1 is LNHNV and CDR2 is YYDKDF (reference sequence).

This clonotype has a handful of counts. The genes are TRBV18 and TRBJ1-2; TRBD1 matches at 9 bases. Germline V gives CDR1 KGHSH, CDR2 LQKENI. With 4 bases clipped from V and 6 bases from J, the junction kept 9 bases outside the gene matches. CDR3 size: 15 residues. The CDR3 loop reads CASSLEQGAANGYTF. CDR3 in DNA: TGTGCCAGCTCACTAGAACAGGGGGCAGCGAATGGCTACACCTTC.

V is TRBV19 and J is TRBJ2-7; perhaps TRBD2 as D (5 bases). The ends were cut back, 5 bases at V and 6 bases at J, with 14 bases in the middle. The CDR3 totals 13 residues. Germline V gives CDR1 LNHDA, CDR2 SQIVND (reference sequence). CDR3 DNA sequence: TGTGCCAGTAGTGTGGTCGATCGGGGCGAGCAGTACTTC. This sequence encodes CASSVVDRGEQYF.

This clonotype has a count of ten or more. This rearrangement joins TRBV5-1 to TRBJ2-1; TRBD2 matches 9 bases. The length of the CDR3 is 16 residues. Germline V gene data show CDR1 as SGHRS and CDR2 as YFSETQ. The ends lost 3 bases at V and 10 bases at J; junction bases unmatched: 14. Here the CDR3 reads CASSWGSLAGDGEQFF. The CDR3, as DNA: TGCGCCAGCAGCTGGGGGTCGTTAGCGGGAGACGGAGAGCAGTTCTTC.

This sequence joins TRBV7-9 and TRBJ2-1; 9 bases fit TRBD1. The CDR3 runs 15 residues. Looked up from germline, CDR1 is SEHNR and CDR2 is FQNEAQ (reference sequence). The J segment lost 10 bases and the V segment lost 7 bases, leaving 14 bases of the junction unmatched. CDR3 sequence (DNA): TGTGCCAGCATCCACTCCGGACAGGGGCCACAGGAGCAGTTCTTC. It translates to CASIHSGQGPQEQFF.

This clonotype was observed a handful of times. Written as DNA, the CDR3 is TGCAGCCGCGGAGTAGCGGGGTTCTCCACCTACAATGAGCAGTTCTTC. It translates to CSRGVAGFSTYNEQFF. V usage is TRBV20-1 and J usage is TRBJ2-1; 8 bases agree with TRBD2. Germline V gene data show CDR1 as DFQATT and CDR2 as SNEGSKA (reference sequence). The CDR3 sequence is 16 residues long.

This clonotype was recorded a few times. The gene calls are TRBV6-5 and TRBJ2-7; TRBD2 aligns across 11 bases. From germline, CDR1 is MNHEY and CDR2 SVGAGI. The ends lost 4 bases at V and 9 bases at J; junction bases unmatched: 5. The CDR3 is made up of 13 amino acids. CDR3 in DNA: TGTGCCAGCAGTTCCACCGGGACTAGCGGGCAGTACTTC. This codes for CASSSTGTSGQYF.

This clonotype was counted at least ten times. The chain combines TRBV27 with TRBJ2-1; TRBD2 is a possible D gene (5 bases). V was shortened by 0 bases and J by 9 bases, with 15 bases between the two germline ends. The length of the CDR3 is 15 residues. Germline V CDR1 and CDR2: MNHEY, SMNVEV (reference sequence). The CDR3 loop reads CASSLSLFVGSEQFF. The CDR3 coding sequence is TGTGCCAGCAGTTTATCACTGTTCGTAGGGAGTGAGCAGTTCTTC.